Sequencing of this T cell receptor beta chain was carried out in a study of CD8 T cells in ankylosing spondylitis. TCRdb reanalysed the 5' RACE reads using MiXCR and keeps one entry per CDR3 protein. The sample lists 250,000 to 300,000 distinct CDR3 sequences; about 20% were seen once. This receptor was obtained from a male donor with ankylosing spondylitis or in good health (not recorded which). Sample: blood, either unsorted or a sorted T cell fraction (not recorded which).

The CDR3 is CASSLISGGGTEAFF. In nucleotides, the CDR3 is TGTGCCAGCAGCTTAATCTCGGGCGGGGGCACTGAAGCTTTCTTT. The chain uses TRBV11-2 and TRBJ1-1; tentative D call: TRBD1 (5 bases). Germline CDR1 SGHAT, CDR2 FQNNGV. The CDR3 is made up of 15 amino acids. Between the trimmed V and J ends, which lost 2 bases and 4 bases, there was a span of 14 bases.